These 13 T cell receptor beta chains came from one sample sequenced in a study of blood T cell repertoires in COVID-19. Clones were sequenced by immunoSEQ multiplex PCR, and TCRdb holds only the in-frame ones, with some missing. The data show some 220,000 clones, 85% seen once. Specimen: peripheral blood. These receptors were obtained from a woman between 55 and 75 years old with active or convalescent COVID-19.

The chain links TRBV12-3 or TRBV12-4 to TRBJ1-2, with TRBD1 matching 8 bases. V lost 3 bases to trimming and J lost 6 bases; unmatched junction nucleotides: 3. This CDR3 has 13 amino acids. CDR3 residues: CASSFGQGDGYTF. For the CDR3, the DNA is TGTGCCAGCAGTTTCGGACAGGGAGATGGCTACACCTTC.

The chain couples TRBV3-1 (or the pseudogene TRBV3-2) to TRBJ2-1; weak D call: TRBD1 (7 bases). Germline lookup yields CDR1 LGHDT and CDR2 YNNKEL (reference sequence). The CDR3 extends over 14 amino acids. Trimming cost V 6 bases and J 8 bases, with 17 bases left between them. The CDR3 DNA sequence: TGTGCCAGCAGTCTAGTGGAGGGGGCATATGAGCAGTTCTTC. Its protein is CASSLVEGAYEQFF.

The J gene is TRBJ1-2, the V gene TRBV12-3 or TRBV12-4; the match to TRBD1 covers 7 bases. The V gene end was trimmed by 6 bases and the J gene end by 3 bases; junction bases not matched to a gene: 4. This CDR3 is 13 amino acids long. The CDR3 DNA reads TGTGCCAGCAGCCCGGGACAGCACTATGGCTACACCTTC. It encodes CASSPGQHYGYTF.

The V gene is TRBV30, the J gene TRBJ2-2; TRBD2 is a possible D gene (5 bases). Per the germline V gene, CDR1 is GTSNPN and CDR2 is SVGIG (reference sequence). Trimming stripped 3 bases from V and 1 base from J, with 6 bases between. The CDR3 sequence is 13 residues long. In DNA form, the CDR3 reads TGTGCCTGGAGACGGGAGAACACCGGGGAGCTGTTTTTT. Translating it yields CAWRRENTGELFF.

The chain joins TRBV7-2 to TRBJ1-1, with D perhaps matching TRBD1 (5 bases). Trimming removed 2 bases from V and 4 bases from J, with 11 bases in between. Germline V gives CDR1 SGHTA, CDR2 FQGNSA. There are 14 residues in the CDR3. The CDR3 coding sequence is TGTGCCAGCAGCTTAAGTGGGGGGTTCACTGAAGCTTTCTTT. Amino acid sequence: CASSLSGGFTEAFF.

The chain's CDR3 is CASSRRENNEKLFF. The CDR3 DNA reads as TGTGCCAGCAGCAGACGGGAAAATAATGAAAAACTGTTTTTT. The chain links TRBV3-1 (or the pseudogene TRBV3-2) to TRBJ1-4; D not resolved. The CDR3 loop spans 14 amino acids. Trimming cost V 5 bases and J 4 bases, with 11 bases left between them. Germline V gene lookup returns CDR1 LGHDT and CDR2 YNNKEL (reference sequence).

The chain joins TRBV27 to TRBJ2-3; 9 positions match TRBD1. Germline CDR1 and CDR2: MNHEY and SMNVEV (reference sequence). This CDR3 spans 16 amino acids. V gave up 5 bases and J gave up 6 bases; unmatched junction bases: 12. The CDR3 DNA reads TGTGCCAGCAGTCCCACTTCCTGGACAGGGGTGGATACGCAGTATTTT. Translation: CASSPTSWTGVDTQYF.

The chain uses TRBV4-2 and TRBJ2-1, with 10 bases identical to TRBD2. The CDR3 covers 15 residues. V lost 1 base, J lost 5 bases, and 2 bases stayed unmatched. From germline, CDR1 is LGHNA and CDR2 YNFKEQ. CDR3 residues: CASSQVTSGDNEQFF. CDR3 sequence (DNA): TGTGCCAGCAGCCAAGTCACTAGCGGGGACAATGAGCAGTTCTTC.

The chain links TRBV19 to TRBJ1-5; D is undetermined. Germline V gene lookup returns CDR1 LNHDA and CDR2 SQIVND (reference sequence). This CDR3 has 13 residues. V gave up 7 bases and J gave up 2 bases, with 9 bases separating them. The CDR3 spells CASNLSGNQPQHF. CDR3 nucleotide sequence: TGTGCCAGTAACCTCAGTGGCAATCAGCCCCAGCATTTT. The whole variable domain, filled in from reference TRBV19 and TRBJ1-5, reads DGGITQSPKYLFRKEGQNVTLSCEQNLNHDAMYWYRQDPGQGLRLIYYSQIVNDFQKGDIAEGYSVSREKKESFPLTVTSAQKNPTAFYLCASNLSGNQPQHFGDGTRLSIL.

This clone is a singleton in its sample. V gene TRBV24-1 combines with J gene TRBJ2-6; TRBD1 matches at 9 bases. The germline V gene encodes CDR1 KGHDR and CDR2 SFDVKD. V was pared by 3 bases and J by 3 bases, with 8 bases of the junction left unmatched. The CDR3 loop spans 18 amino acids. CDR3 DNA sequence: TGTGCCACCAGTGATCGGCGGGACAGGGTCGGTGGGGCCAACGTCCTGACTTTC. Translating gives CATSDRRDRVGGANVLTF.

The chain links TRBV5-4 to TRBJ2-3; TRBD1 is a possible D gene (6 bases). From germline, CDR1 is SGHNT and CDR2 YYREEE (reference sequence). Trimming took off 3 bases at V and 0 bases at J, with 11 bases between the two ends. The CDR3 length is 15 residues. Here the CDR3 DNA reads TGTGCCAGCAGCTACAGGGTTGAGAGCACAGATACGCAGTATTTT. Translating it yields CASSYRVESTDTQYF.

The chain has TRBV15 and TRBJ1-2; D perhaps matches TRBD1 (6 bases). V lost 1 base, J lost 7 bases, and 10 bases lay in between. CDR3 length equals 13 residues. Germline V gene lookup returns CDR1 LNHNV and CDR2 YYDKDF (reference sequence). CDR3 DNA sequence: TGTGCCACCAGCAGAGCAGGGGAGGGTGGCTACACCTTC. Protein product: CATSRAGEGGYTF.

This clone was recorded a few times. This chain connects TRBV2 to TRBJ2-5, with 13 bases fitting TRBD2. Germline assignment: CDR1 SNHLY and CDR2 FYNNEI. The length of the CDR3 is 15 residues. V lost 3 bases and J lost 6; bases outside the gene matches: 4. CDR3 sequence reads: CASSDTSGRGKTQYF. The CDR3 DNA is TGTGCCAGCAGTGATACTAGCGGGAGGGGAAAGACCCAGTACTTC.